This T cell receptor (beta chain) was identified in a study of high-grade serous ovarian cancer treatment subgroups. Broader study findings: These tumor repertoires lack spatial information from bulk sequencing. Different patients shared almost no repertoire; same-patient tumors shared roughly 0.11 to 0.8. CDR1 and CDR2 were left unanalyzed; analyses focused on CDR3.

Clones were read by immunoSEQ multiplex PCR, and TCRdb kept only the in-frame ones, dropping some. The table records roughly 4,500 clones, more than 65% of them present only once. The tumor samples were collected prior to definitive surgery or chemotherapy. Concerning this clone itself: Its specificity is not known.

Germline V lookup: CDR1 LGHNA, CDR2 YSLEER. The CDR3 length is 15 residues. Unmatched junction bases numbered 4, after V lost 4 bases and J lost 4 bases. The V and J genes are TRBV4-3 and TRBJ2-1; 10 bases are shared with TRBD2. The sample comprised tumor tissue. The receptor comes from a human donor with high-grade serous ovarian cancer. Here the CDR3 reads CASSPSGGGYNEQFF. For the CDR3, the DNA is TGCGCCAGCAGCCCGAGCGGGGGGGGTTACAATGAGCAGTTCTTC.